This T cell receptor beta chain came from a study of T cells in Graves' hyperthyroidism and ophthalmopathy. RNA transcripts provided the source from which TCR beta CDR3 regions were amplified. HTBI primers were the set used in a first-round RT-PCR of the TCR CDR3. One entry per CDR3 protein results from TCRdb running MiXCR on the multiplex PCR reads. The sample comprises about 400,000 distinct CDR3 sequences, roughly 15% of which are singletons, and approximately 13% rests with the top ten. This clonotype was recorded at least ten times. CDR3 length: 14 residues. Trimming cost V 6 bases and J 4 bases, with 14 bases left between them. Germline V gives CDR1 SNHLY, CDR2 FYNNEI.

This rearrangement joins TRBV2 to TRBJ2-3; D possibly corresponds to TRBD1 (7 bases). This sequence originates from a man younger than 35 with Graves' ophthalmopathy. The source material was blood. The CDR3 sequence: CASRRDSSPDTQYF. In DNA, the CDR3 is TGTGCCAGCAGGCGGGACAGCTCACCAGATACGCAGTATTTT.